A selection of T cell receptor beta chains follows, all from one sample in a study of blood T cells in healthy people across ages. TCRdb ran MiXCR on the 5' RACE reads and lists one entry per CDR3 protein. The table has fewer than 900,000 distinct CDR3 sequences, about 40% seen once. The specimen sequenced was blood. The receptors shown here come from a woman between 55 and 75 years old in good health. Both conserved end residues are part of each CDR3. The order of the fields is CDR3 length, V gene, J gene, CDR3 protein.

>16|TRBV11-1|TRBJ2-7
CASSLSSAGEVDEQYF
>19|TRBV4-2|TRBJ2-3
CASSQQESSGGGYTDTQYF
>14|TRBV30|TRBJ1-2
CAWRGRGRPYGYTF
>14|TRBV10-3|TRBJ1-1
CAISEFPQGGGAFF
>12|TRBV9|TRBJ2-2
CASSVSGGELFF
>15|TRBV29-1|TRBJ1-1
CSATRDGYGDTEAFF
>14|TRBV7-8|TRBJ2-7
CASTRWDRPYEQYF
>16|TRBV5-1|TRBJ2-5
CASSTGQGTMSETQYF
>13|TRBV5-1|TRBJ1-6
CASSLGRDSSLHF
>18|TRBV29-1|TRBJ2-1
CSVERGSVGTSGLETQFF
>15|TRBV6-4|TRBJ2-2
CASSDSEGITGELFF
>14|TRBV3-1|TRBJ1-1
CASSLRTDYTEAFF
>14|TRBV5-1|TRBJ1-1
CASNLDRGRTEAFF